Described below is a single T cell receptor (beta chain) sequence and its context. The data originate from a study of blood T cells in healthy people across ages. In germline, CDR1 is MNHEY, CDR2 SVGEGT. CDR3 size: 16 residues. J was trimmed by 5 bases and V by 2 bases; bases with no gene match: 12. For the second PCR, which ran for about 6 to 11 cycles, a sample-barcoded 5' primer and a J-beta primer mix were used. MiXCR was run by TCRdb on the 5' RACE reads, yielding one entry per CDR3 protein. This table has about 1.8 million distinct CDR3 sequences, around 48% appearing once. The V and J genes are TRBV6-2 or TRBV6-3 and TRBJ2-7; 7 nucleotides match TRBD1. The sequence was obtained from a woman in her thirties or forties in good health. The specimen was blood. CDR3 DNA sequence: TGTGCCAGCAGTTACGGACTCGGACAGGTGACCGACGAGCAGTACTTC. Translated: CASSYGLGQVTDEQYF.